The next 17 T cell receptor beta chains were all read from a single sample in a study of T cell repertoires in cytomegalovirus infection. Their antigens are not known. TCRdb reprocessed the reads via MiXCR and lists one record per CDR3 protein. Of approximately 910,000 distinct CDR3 sequences listed, roughly 30% were seen once; the top ten hold 13%. This material consisted of cultured CD8+ T cells from PBMCs, taken from culture after CMV antigen stimulation. The origin of the receptors is a human donor in good health (CMV status not recorded). Some clones in this sample may be carry-over from other donors' samples.

In the case of this clonotype: The junction does not match germline at one end; this may be a read error. This chain joins TRBV7-2 and TRBJ2-3; 9 bases fit TRBD2. This CDR3 spans 17 amino acids. The germline V gene has CDR1 SGHTA and CDR2 FQGNSA. The CDR3 coding sequence is TGTGCCGGCAGCTTACCGGCGGGGGGGCTGGCCACAGATACGCAGTATTTT. It is translated as CAGSLPAGGLATDTQYF. The complete variable domain, with remaining parts taken from reference TRBV7-2 and TRBJ2-3, reads GAGVSQSPSNKVTEKGKDVELRCDPISGHTALYWYRQSLGQGLEFLIYFQGNSAPDKSGLPSDRFSAERTGGSVSTLTIQRTQQEDSAVYLCAGSLPAGGLATDTQYFGPGTRLTVL.

The chain carries TRBV2 and TRBJ2-1; D not resolved. V dropped 4 bases and J dropped 8 bases, with 15 bases sitting between them. CDR1 and CDR2 (germline): SNHLY, FYNNEI. The CDR3 covers 14 residues. This chain's CDR3 is CASSAGYTGDEQFF. As DNA, the CDR3 is TGTGCCAGCAGTGCAGGCTACACGGGCGATGAGCAGTTCTTC.

As to this clonotype: This clone may be a read error of a much larger clone one base away. No DNA is shown, since the ends of the CDR3 on it are uncertain; the CDR3 is the one TCRdb lists. The chain employs TRBV12-3 or TRBV12-4 and TRBJ2-2; the D call TRBD1 from the table was never checked on the DNA. The CDR3 extends over 16 residues, inclusive of both ends. The CDR3 here is CASSFLAGANPGELFF.

CDR3 sequence: CASSPAGGHTGELFF. The CDR3 nucleotides read TGTGCCAGCAGCCCAGCAGGGGGACACACCGGGGAGCTGTTTTTT. V usage is TRBV14 and J usage is TRBJ2-2; 7 nucleotides line up with TRBD1. The CDR3 length is 15 residues. CDR1 and CDR2 (germline): SGHDN, FVKESK. V trimming: 4 bases; J trimming: 3 bases; junction bases outside the gene matches: 5.

With respect to this clonotype: Because the CDR3 is missing its conserved closing phenylalanine or tryptophan, this is likely a read error. The gene calls are TRBV6-6 and TRBJ2-1; 13 bases fit TRBD2. The germline V gene has CDR1 MNHNY and CDR2 SVGAGI (reference sequence). The CDR3 runs to 18 residues. CDR3 residues: CVANDLLLAGGQYNEQFL. CDR3 in DNA: TGTGTAGCCAACGACCTTCTACTAGCGGGGGGGCAATACAATGAGCAGTTCTTA.

V and J are TRBV29-1 and TRBJ2-3; D is ambiguous. The CDR3 is made up of 12 amino acids. CDR1 and CDR2 (germline): SQVTM, ANQGSEA. V gave up 3 bases and J gave up 6 bases, with 10 bases separating them. CDR3 sequence: CSVDGVQDTQYF. The CDR3 DNA sequence: TGCAGCGTTGATGGGGTTCAGGATACGCAGTATTTT.

This rearrangement joins TRBV27 to TRBJ1-4; no firm D call. V gave up 5 bases and J gave up 2 bases, with 9 bases separating them. Germline lookup yields CDR1 MNHEY and CDR2 SMNVEV (reference sequence). The CDR3 is 14 amino acids. DNA of the CDR3: TGTGCCAGCAGTCCGTTGAGCACTAATGAAAAACTGTTTTTT. Amino acids: CASSPLSTNEKLFF. The full variable domain, rest sourced from reference TRBV27 and TRBJ1-4, is EAQVTQNPRYLITVTGKKLTVTCSQNMNHEYMSWYRQDPGLGLRQIYYSMNVEVTDKGDVPEGYKVSRKEKRNFPLILESPSPNQTSLYFCASSPLSTNEKLFFGSGTQLSVL.

J is TRBJ2-7 and V is TRBV4-1; the D gene is possibly TRBD1 (6 bases). CDR3 size: 15 residues. Germline CDR1 and CDR2: MGHRA and YSYEKL. Trimming removed 2 bases from V and 4 bases from J, with 15 bases in between. CDR3 amino acids: CASSQISGETYEQYF. In DNA, the CDR3 is TGCGCCAGCAGCCAAATTTCAGGGGAGACATACGAGCAGTACTTC.

The rearrangement uses TRBV24-1 and TRBJ2-1; 7 bases match TRBD2. Trimming at V came to 9 bases and at J to 0 bases, leaving 10 bases not matched to a gene. CDR1 is KGHDR and CDR2 is SFDVKD in the germline V gene. The CDR3 sequence is 16 residues long. The CDR3 is CATGSSRESSYNEQFF. DNA of the CDR3: TGTGCCACCGGGTCCTCGCGGGAGAGCTCCTACAATGAGCAGTTCTTC.

This clonotype has just a few counts. The rearrangement links TRBV5-5 to TRBJ1-6; D is undetermined. The germline V gene has CDR1 SGHKS and CDR2 YYEKEE (reference sequence). The CDR3 contains 16 residues. Deletions cut 1 base from V and 4 bases from J, with 12 bases between. This CDR3 reads CASSLTSAPYNSPLHF. As DNA, the CDR3 is TGTGCCAGCAGCTTGACGTCAGCCCCTTATAATTCACCCCTCCACTTT. The variable domain in full, completed from reference TRBV5-5 and TRBJ1-6, reads DAGVTQSPTHLIKTRGQQVTLRCSPISGHKSVSWYQQVLGQGPQFIFQYYEKEERGRGNFPDRFSARQFPNYSSELNVNALLLGDSALYLCASSLTSAPYNSPLHFGNGTRLTVT.

As to this clonotype: One base away lies a much larger clone, so this may be a sequencing read error. This rearrangement joins TRBV7-6 to TRBJ2-1, with 8 bases fitting TRBD2. This CDR3 comprises 17 residues. CDR1 and CDR2 (germline): SGHVS, FNYEAQ. CDR3 coding DNA: TGTGCCAACAGCCCCGGTCGGGGGGGCGATTCTGGCAATGAGCAGTTCTTC. The encoded protein is CANSPGRGGDSGNEQFF.

The chain links TRBV20-1 to TRBJ1-1; perhaps TRBD1 as D (6 bases). Trimming pared 4 bases from V and 5 bases from J, leaving 20 bases between. Germline V lookup: CDR1 DFQATT, CDR2 SNEGSKA (reference sequence). The CDR3 length is 15 residues. CDR3 loop: CSAIRGGQVTTEAFF. CDR3 nucleotides: TGCAGTGCTATCCGAGGGGGACAAGTGACGACTGAAGCTTTCTTT.

The CDR3 sequence is CASSYRLDTGELFF. DNA for the CDR3: TGCGCCAGCAGCTACCGGTTAGACACCGGGGAGCTGTTTTTT. The chain joins TRBV5-1 to TRBJ2-2; no firm D call. The germline V gene has CDR1 SGHRS and CDR2 YFSETQ. CDR3 size: 14 residues. V was cut by 3 bases and J by 3 bases, with 9 bases left in between.

This clonotype was recorded a few times. The chain carries TRBV12-3 or TRBV12-4 and TRBJ2-7; D unclear. Trimming stripped 1 base from V and 6 bases from J, with 16 bases between. CDR3 length equals 15 residues. The DNA for the CDR3 is TGTGCCAGCAGTTTAGGGCAGGCCTCATCGGGCGAGCAGTACTTC. Its protein is CASSLGQASSGEQYF.

This clonotype was observed at least ten times. The chain combines TRBV6-2 or TRBV6-3 with TRBJ2-5, with a tentative D call TRBD2 (5 bases). Germline V CDR1 and CDR2: MNHEY, SVGEGT. This CDR3 has 15 residues. Trimming cost V 2 bases and J 9 bases, with 19 bases left between them. The CDR3 DNA reads TGTGCCAGCAGTTACCTGTCCTCGGACGAGAGGGCCCAGTACTTC. This codes for CASSYLSSDERAQYF.

The J gene is TRBJ2-3, the V gene TRBV18; tentative D call: TRBD1 (6 bases). The CDR3 is made up of 16 amino acids. The V and J ends lost 4 bases and 0 bases respectively, with 14 bases between them. The germline V gene has CDR1 KGHSH and CDR2 LQKENI. The CDR3 loop reads CASSLSTGQSTDTQYF. The DNA of the CDR3 is TGTGCCAGCTCACTGAGTACAGGGCAAAGCACAGATACGCAGTATTTT.

This clonotype came up many times. This rearrangement joins TRBV7-2 to TRBJ1-5, with D unresolved. CDR1 is SGHTA and CDR2 is FQGNSA in the germline V gene. With 5 bases removed from V and 4 bases from J, the gap between germline ends came to 15 bases. The CDR3 totals 15 residues. The CDR3 bases are TGTGCCAGCAGCCAGTACAGTTCCGGGAATCAGCCCCAGCATTTT. Protein product: CASSQYSSGNQPQHF. The full variable domain, rest sourced from reference TRBV7-2 and TRBJ1-5, is GAGVSQSPSNKVTEKGKDVELRCDPISGHTALYWYRQSLGQGLEFLIYFQGNSAPDKSGLPSDRFSAERTGGSVSTLTIQRTQQEDSAVYLCASSQYSSGNQPQHFGDGTRLSIL.